This passage covers 13 T cell receptor beta chains from one sample sequenced in a study of Ad26.COV2.S vaccination and SARS-CoV-2 variants. The treatment was: about 20 received Ad26.COV2.S at low or high dose, single or two shots; several received placebo; per-sample allocation not given. All samples were drawn on day 63, counting from the first vaccine or placebo injection. Profiling relied on immunoSEQ multiplex PCR, and the TCRdb table lists in-frame clones only, not all of them. The repertoire holds more than 400,000 clones, with over 80% as singletons. The starting material was peripheral blood, obtained in a trial of Ad26.COV2.S vaccine versus placebo. Every receptor here comes from a person aged 18-65 years who received the Ad26.COV2.S COVID-19 vaccine or a placebo.

The chain joins TRBV2 to TRBJ1-2; D remains ambiguous. The CDR3 consists of 14 residues. Germline assignment: CDR1 SNHLY and CDR2 FYNNEI. V gave up 7 bases and J gave up 5 bases, with 17 bases separating them. CDR3 protein: CASMRSATSYGYTF. In nucleotides, the CDR3 is TGTGCCAGCATGAGGTCAGCAACCAGTTATGGCTACACCTTC.

The chain links TRBV11-2 to TRBJ2-7; 10 positions agree with TRBD1. The CDR3 extends over 18 amino acids. Germline V CDR1 and CDR2: SGHAT, FQNNGV. V lost 5 bases to trimming and J lost 0 bases; unmatched junction nucleotides: 13. CDR3 residues: CASSRRDRGLLSSYEQYF. The DNA for the CDR3 is TGTGCCAGCAGCCGCCGGGACAGGGGCCTTTTGAGCTCCTACGAGCAGTACTTC.

The J gene is TRBJ2-3, the V gene TRBV15, with D maybe TRBD2 (6 bases). This CDR3 spans 14 amino acids. The germline V gene has CDR1 LNHNV and CDR2 YYDKDF (reference sequence). Deletions cut 4 bases from V and 4 bases from J, with 12 bases between. This chain's CDR3 is CATSTHWGADTQYF. CDR3 in DNA: TGTGCCACCAGCACCCACTGGGGGGCAGATACGCAGTATTTT.

This chain joins TRBV15 and TRBJ1-2; D remains unclear. The ends were cut back, 0 bases at V and 7 bases at J, with 15 bases in the middle. Germline V gives CDR1 LNHNV, CDR2 YYDKDF (reference sequence). The CDR3 sequence is 15 residues long. Here the CDR3 DNA reads TGTGCCACCAGCAGAGATTACGCCTCGCACTCTGGCTACACCTTC. Residues: CATSRDYASHSGYTF.

The chain recombines TRBV27 with TRBJ1-1; D is ambiguous. Germline CDR1 and CDR2: MNHEY and SMNVEV (reference sequence). This CDR3 spans 13 amino acids. The germline V and J ends were trimmed by 4 bases and 4 bases, with 10 bases remaining between them. CDR3 nucleotides: TGTGCCAGCAGTTACCGTCCCCGCACTGAAGCTTTCTTT. It codes for CASSYRPRTEAFF.

V gene TRBV4-3 combines with J gene TRBJ2-3; maybe TRBD1 (5 bases). Germline loops: CDR1 LGHNA, CDR2 YSLEER. V lost 0 bases and J lost 2, with 12 bases in between. The CDR3 has 16 residues. CDR3 DNA: TGCGCCAGCAGCCAAGATTTTGACAGCCCCACAGATACGCAGTATTTT. Its protein product is CASSQDFDSPTDTQYF.

The chain couples TRBV28 to TRBJ2-7; TRBD1 matches at 7 bases. Germline loops: CDR1 MDHEN, CDR2 SYDVKM. The V and J ends lost 3 bases and 0 bases, in that order; junction bases with no gene match: 5. This CDR3 comprises 15 residues. The CDR3 here is CASSFGGQDSYEQYF. The CDR3 DNA follows: TGTGCCAGCAGTTTTGGAGGACAGGACTCCTACGAGCAGTACTTC.

V gene TRBV7-9 combines with J gene TRBJ1-1; 9 bases align to TRBD1. Trimming removed 4 bases from V and 4 bases from J; junction bases left unmatched: 4. Germline-derived CDR1 and CDR2 are SEHNR and FQNEAQ (reference sequence). This CDR3 has 14 residues. DNA for the CDR3: TGTGCCAGCAGCTGGACAGGGGTGAGCACTGAAGCTTTCTTT. Its protein is CASSWTGVSTEAFF.

The chain links TRBV19 to TRBJ1-2; possibly TRBD1 for D (6 bases). The CDR3 contains 13 residues. Germline-derived CDR1 and CDR2 are LNHDA and SQIVND (reference sequence). Trimming left V 3 bases short and J 8 bases short, with 13 bases between. The CDR3 protein is CASSIQGRQGYTF. The CDR3 region has the DNA TGTGCCAGTAGTATTCAGGGGAGGCAAGGCTACACCTTC. Combining the CDR3 with reference TRBV19 and TRBJ1-2 gives the whole variable domain DGGITQSPKYLFRKEGQNVTLSCEQNLNHDAMYWYRQDPGQGLRLIYYSQIVNDFQKGDIAEGYSVSREKKESFPLTVTSAQKNPTAFYLCASSIQGRQGYTFGSGTRLTVV.

The CDR3: CASSQEDGAHYGYTF. The CDR3 coding sequence is TGCGCCAGCAGCCAAGAGGATGGGGCCCACTATGGCTACACCTTC. The chain couples TRBV4-3 to TRBJ1-2; tentatively, D is TRBD1 (5 bases). V lost 0 bases to trimming and J lost 3 bases, with 11 bases between them. The CDR3 extends over 15 amino acids. Germline CDR1 is LGHNA and CDR2 is YSLEER.

The chain is built from TRBV7-8 and TRBJ2-7, with 7 positions matching TRBD1. The germline CDR1 and CDR2 sequences are SGHVS and FQNEAQ. The CDR3 has 16 amino acids. The J segment lost 0 bases and the V segment lost 2 bases, leaving 7 bases of the junction unmatched. This chain's CDR3 is CASSLINRDSSYEQYF. The CDR3, as DNA: TGTGCCAGCAGCTTAATAAATAGGGACAGCTCCTACGAGCAGTACTTC.

The rearrangement uses TRBV7-9 and TRBJ1-2, with TRBD1 identical over 7 bases. Germline lookup yields CDR1 SEHNR and CDR2 FQNEAQ (reference sequence). The CDR3 is made up of 15 amino acids. V trimming: 5 bases; J trimming: 2 bases; junction bases outside the gene matches: 8. CDR3 sequence: CASSHVGTANYGYTF. For the CDR3, the DNA is TGTGCCAGCAGCCACGTTGGGACAGCAAACTATGGCTACACCTTC.

The chain joins TRBV3-1 (or the pseudogene TRBV3-2) to TRBJ1-1; unclear D gene. Germline V gene lookup returns CDR1 LGHDT and CDR2 YNNKEL (reference sequence). The CDR3 consists of 12 residues. Trimming pared 4 bases from V and 4 bases from J, leaving 7 bases between. The CDR3 DNA is TGTGCCAGCAGCCGGGGTACCACTGAAGCTTTCTTT. This codes for CASSRGTTEAFF.